The 13 T cell receptor beta chains below come from one sample, sequenced in a study of blood T cell repertoires in COVID-19. Some clones are missing from TCRdb's copy, which holds only in-frame ones; the method was immunoSEQ multiplex PCR. The repertoire holds a few hundred thousand clones, with approximately 90% as singletons. Sequenced material: PBMCs or T cells enriched from blood (not recorded which). The receptors here all came from a woman in her forties or fifties who had recovered from COVID-19.

The V and J genes are TRBV7-9 and TRBJ1-1; maybe TRBD1 (6 bases). Trimming pared 4 bases from V and 3 bases from J, leaving 9 bases between. CDR3 length: 13 residues. In germline, CDR1 is SEHNR, CDR2 FQNEAQ (reference sequence). The CDR3 nucleotides are TGTGCCAGCAGCTCAGACAGGCACACTGAAGCTTTCTTT. Its translation is CASSSDRHTEAFF.

The chain has TRBV7-2 and TRBJ2-1, with a tentative D call TRBD1 (5 bases). The germline gives CDR1 SGHTA, CDR2 FQGNSA. CDR3 length: 16 amino acids. V was trimmed by 1 base and J by 6 bases, leaving 16 bases between them. The CDR3: CASSLVGPGSGNEQFF. In DNA form, the CDR3 reads TGTGCCAGCAGCTTAGTCGGACCAGGGTCAGGCAATGAGCAGTTCTTC.

This chain links TRBV27 with TRBJ2-7; maybe TRBD1 (6 bases). The germline gives CDR1 MNHEY, CDR2 SMNVEV (reference sequence). The ends were cut back, 6 bases at V and 7 bases at J, with 25 bases in the middle. The CDR3 is made up of 16 amino acids. The CDR3 DNA reads TGTGCCAGCAGCCGTGTTGGGCATAGCCCGAGGGGGGAGCAGTACTTC. Its translation: CASSRVGHSPRGEQYF.

This chain uses TRBV27 with TRBJ2-7; 7 nucleotides match TRBD1. V dropped 1 base and J dropped 6; count of bases not matched to a gene: 12. CDR3 length: 16 residues. Per germline, CDR1 MNHEY and CDR2 SMNVEV (reference sequence). CDR3 loop: CASSLYSTGILGEQYF. The CDR3 DNA reads as TGTGCCAGCAGTTTATACTCGACAGGGATCCTGGGCGAGCAGTACTTC.

The chain carries TRBV19 and TRBJ1-2; perhaps TRBD1 as D (5 bases). The CDR3 sequence is 15 residues long. V lost 1 base and J 2 bases, leaving 11 bases between the germline ends. Germline V gene lookup returns CDR1 LNHDA and CDR2 SQIVND (reference sequence). The CDR3 here is CASSIGHRTNYGYTF. CDR3 DNA sequence: TGTGCCAGTAGTATAGGGCACAGGACCAACTATGGCTACACCTTC.

The rearrangement links TRBV3-1 (or the pseudogene TRBV3-2) to TRBJ1-2, with TRBD1 identical over 8 bases. The germline gives CDR1 LGHDT, CDR2 YNNKEL (reference sequence). Unmatched junction bases numbered 7, after V lost 4 bases and J lost 6 bases. CDR3 length: 14 residues. As DNA, the CDR3 is TGTGCCAGCAGCCCATCCCGGACAGGGAATGGCTACACCTTC. Protein product: CASSPSRTGNGYTF.

This chain connects TRBV27 to TRBJ1-1, with D unresolved. The CDR3 has 17 residues. Trimming cost V 3 bases and J 1 base, with 18 bases left between them. Germline CDR1 MNHEY, CDR2 SMNVEV (reference sequence). The CDR3, as DNA: TGTGCCAGCAGTTTTTATGTACCAGGCGTGGGGAACACTGAAGCTTTCTTT. It is translated as CASSFYVPGVGNTEAFF.

The CDR3 loop is CASSLDSFYGYTF. The CDR3 DNA sequence: TGTGCCAGCAGCCTCGACAGCTTTTATGGCTACACCTTC. The V and J genes are TRBV6-2 or TRBV6-3 and TRBJ1-2, with a possible D match to TRBD1 (5 bases). The CDR3 consists of 13 residues. With 6 bases removed from V and 5 bases from J, the gap between germline ends came to 13 bases. The germline gives CDR1 MNHEY, CDR2 SVGEGT.

The gene calls are TRBV5-5 and TRBJ1-4; 7 nucleotides align to TRBD1. Germline trimming cut 4 bases from V and 7 bases from J; bases unmatched to any gene: 16. The CDR3 consists of 17 residues. In germline, CDR1 is SGHKS, CDR2 YYEKEE (reference sequence). In DNA, the CDR3 is TGTGCCAGCAGCCGTGGAGGGGGCATAAGCGGGAGTGAAAAACTGTTTTTT. This translates into CASSRGGGISGSEKLFF.

This clone occurred a few times. The CDR3 region has the DNA TGTGCCAGCAGTTACGCTCAGGTTCGCTCTGGAAACACCATATATTTT. Translation: CASSYAQVRSGNTIYF. The chain links TRBV6-5 to TRBJ1-3; D call uncertain. The CDR3 consists of 16 residues. V dropped 2 bases and J dropped 0 bases, with 11 bases sitting between them. From germline, CDR1 is MNHEY and CDR2 SVGAGI.

The genes are TRBV3-1 (or the pseudogene TRBV3-2) and TRBJ2-1, with D perhaps TRBD1 (7 bases). V lost 5 bases to trimming and J lost 16 bases, with 15 bases between them. Germline assignment: CDR1 LGHDT and CDR2 YNNKEL (reference sequence). The CDR3 length is 11 residues. CDR3 protein: CASSSGQGGFF. The CDR3 DNA reads TGTGCCAGCAGCTCGGGGCAGGGGGGTTTCTTC.

The sample holds a few counts of this clone. The CDR3 here is CASSFSGLSNEKLFF. CDR3 in DNA: TGTGCCAGCAGTTTTAGTGGACTCTCCAATGAAAAACTGTTTTTT. The chain is built from TRBV28 and TRBJ1-4; D call uncertain. The V end lost 3 bases, the J end lost 5 bases, and 13 bases lay between the germline ends. Germline CDR1 and CDR2: MDHEN and SYDVKM. The length of the CDR3 is 15 residues.

The rearrangement uses TRBV27 and TRBJ1-6; D gene unclear. Between the trimmed V and J ends, which lost 5 bases and 9 bases, there was a span of 8 bases. This CDR3 has 12 residues. Germline CDR1 and CDR2: MNHEY and SMNVEV (reference sequence). The CDR3 DNA reads as TGTGCCAGCAGTCCCCGGGGTTCACCCCTCCACTTT. This encodes CASSPRGSPLHF.